The T cell receptor beta chain described here comes from a study of identical twins. Deletions cut 6 bases from V and 8 bases from J, with 16 bases between. The CDR3 loop spans 13 amino acids. From the 5' RACE reads, TCRdb called clonotypes with MiXCR, one entry per CDR3 protein. The sample includes 540,000 or so distinct CDR3 sequences, around 20% of them seen just once. The same sample was also studied in work on yellow fever vaccine responses in identical twins.

This clonotype was sampled from a woman under 30 in good health. The chain employs TRBV12-3 or TRBV12-4 and TRBJ1-1, with D perhaps TRBD1 (6 bases). The sequenced material came from CD4+ T cells sorted from blood. CDR3: CASSPGTSREAFF. CDR3 nucleotide sequence: TGTGCCAGCAGCCCCGGGACATCCCGGGAAGCTTTCTTT.